A few counts support the clone carrying this T cell receptor beta chain. Antigen unknown. The TCR alpha and TCR beta cDNA libraries, bearing sample barcodes and UMIs, were generated by 5'RACE using constant-segment primers. TCRdb recomputed calls from the 5' RACE reads with MiXCR, one row per CDR3 protein. Here the sample spans some 270,000 distinct CDR3 sequences, just over 15% being singletons. The CDR3 extends over 15 amino acids. Germline V lookup: CDR1 SGDLS, CDR2 YYNGEE. The V end was cut by 1 base, the J end by 6 bases, with 15 bases between. The data were taken from a study of T-cell memory formation after mild COVID-19. General observations from the study: Second-wave clones peaking on day 37 lacked confirmed SARS-CoV-2 specificity. Prior to infection, memory already included some responding clones, suggesting cross-reactive memory joined. Later expanders leaned CD4+, whereas clones that contracted between day 15 and 85 were balanced CD4/CD8.

The V gene is TRBV9, the J gene TRBJ2-3; possibly TRBD1 for D (5 bases). The material sequenced was PBMCs or a T cell subset sorted from them (not recorded which). The clonotype originates from an adult woman who had mild COVID-19 (a few samples of this study predate the infection). Cell type and time point are not known. For the CDR3, the DNA is TGTGCCAGCAGCGTACTGCAGGGTCTAAGGGATACGCAGTATTTT. Translated, it gives CASSVLQGLRDTQYF. Together with reference TRBV9 and TRBJ2-3, the CDR3 gives the full variable domain: DSGVTQTPKHLITATGQRVTLRCSPRSGDLSVYWYQQSLDQGLQFLIQYYNGEERAKGNILERFSAQQFPDLHSELNLSSLELGDSALYFCASSVLQGLRDTQYFGPGTRLTVL.